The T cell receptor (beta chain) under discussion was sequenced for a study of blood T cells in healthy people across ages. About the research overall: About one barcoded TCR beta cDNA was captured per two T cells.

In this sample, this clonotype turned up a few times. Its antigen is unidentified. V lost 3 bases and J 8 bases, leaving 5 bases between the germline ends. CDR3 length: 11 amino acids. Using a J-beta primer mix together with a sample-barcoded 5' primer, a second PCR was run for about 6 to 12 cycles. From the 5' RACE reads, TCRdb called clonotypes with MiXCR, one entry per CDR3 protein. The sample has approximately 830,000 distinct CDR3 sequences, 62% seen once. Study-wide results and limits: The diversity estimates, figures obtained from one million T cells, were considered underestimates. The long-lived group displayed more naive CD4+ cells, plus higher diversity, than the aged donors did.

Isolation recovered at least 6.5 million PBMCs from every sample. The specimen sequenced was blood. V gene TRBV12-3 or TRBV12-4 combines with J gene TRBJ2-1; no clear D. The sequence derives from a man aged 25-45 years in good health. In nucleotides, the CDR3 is TGTGCCAGCAGTTTTTACGATGAGCAGTTCTTC. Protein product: CASSFYDEQFF.